The entry that follows covers one T cell receptor (beta chain) sequence. Both RNA and DNA were isolated together from approximately 22-30 mg of bulk tissue that had not been sorted. Tumor samples all exceeded 90% viable tumor cells. The data are from a study of tumor-infiltrating lymphocytes in primary liver carcinoma. The CDR3 length is 13 residues. Germline V gene lookup returns CDR1 LGHNA and CDR2 YSLEER. With 10 bases removed from V and 13 bases from J, the gap between germline ends came to 23 bases. With a constant-region primer, TCR beta cDNA was made from approximately 520 ng of total RNA. Modified slightly, ARM-PCR produced TCR beta libraries over three nested multiplex PCR rounds. Two initial PCR rounds of approximately 10 cycles each paired TRBV1-TRBV30 forward primers with a C-beta reverse primer. TCRdb reanalysed the multiplex PCR reads using MiXCR and keeps one entry per CDR3 protein. The sample includes 50,000 to 60,000 distinct CDR3 sequences, roughly 80% of them seen just once.

What was sequenced was liver tumor tissue from sampling region 5. The subset: tumor region T5, tumor centre. The chain combines TRBV4-3 with TRBJ2-1, with D perhaps TRBD1 (5 bases). The sequence came from a man aged 35 to 55 with primary liver carcinoma and hepatitis B virus infection. The CDR3: CANSQDRGHPQFF. The DNA for the CDR3 is TGCGCCAATAGCCAAGATAGAGGACATCCCCAGTTCTTC.